Below, one TCR beta chain is given with its context. This receptor's antigen is unknown. The cysteine opens and the phenylalanine closes a CDR3 of 15 amino acids. DNA is not recorded here. CDR1 and CDR2 are drawn from the germline V gene (reference sequence): LGHDT, YNNKEL. Sequencing instrument: Illumina HiSeq 2000. The TCR beta cDNA libraries were made using 5'RACE template switching, a step that added both a universal primer site and unique molecular identifiers. Priming for cDNA synthesis came from the TCR beta constant segment, and two successive PCR amplification steps followed. In the original analysis: Reads were demultiplexed and grouped by UMI with MIGEC, and clonotypes were assembled and quantified with MiTCR. To remove erroneous sequences, TCR cDNA sequences were retained only when supported by two or more reads. The tcR package was used for downstream repertoire analysis, with clonotypes matched between fractions based on CDR3 nucleotide sequence plus V segment. VDJmatch was used to annotate antigen specificity against VDJdb, with one amino acid substitution allowed in CDR3. Once TCRdb had reprocessed the reads, it stored one entry per CDR3 protein sequence and supplied no DNA. TCRdb's processing, not the authors' own work, is the source of the V and J calls. The sample's own table lists about half a million distinct CDR3 sequences. The ten most abundant clones make up about 1.5% of the sample.

These data are taken from a study of T cells expressing NK-cell markers (dated by TCRdb to the early 2020s). In the study overall: About eight donors provided sorted CD3+CD56+NKG2C+, CD3+CD56+NKG2C- and CD3+CD56-NKG2C+ T-cell subsets, whose TCR beta-chain repertoires were profiled. Randomly selected healthy volunteers, three men and five women, were used as the eight sequenced donors. Seven of the eight sequenced donors were HCMV-seropositive and one was HCMV-seronegative. Sequencing of the libraries produced 2 x 150 bp reads on Illumina HiSeq 2000/2500, MiSeq or NextSeq.

HCMV serostatus was determined by detecting HCMV-specific IgG in serum with a commercial ELISA kit. Peripheral blood mononuclear cells were isolated from blood by Ficoll density gradient centrifugation. Points the paper makes about the study in general: It remained unclear whether the expanded NKG2C-expressing T cell clones were specific for HCMV antigens. Those dominant clonotypes were again the most abundant among CD3+CD56-NKG2C+ cells in a few donors, at about 25-65%. In six or seven donors, the dominant CD3+CD56+NKG2C+ clonotypes ranked among the top 10 CD8+ clonotypes, making up 1.0-7.0% of CD8+ T cells.

Sequences were obtained from blood T cells: a sorted CD56 or NKG2C T cell subset, CD4+ or CD8+ T cells, or bulk PBMC T cells (not recorded which). The sequence derives from a woman aged 45-59 years in good health. Donor details come from another sample of the same person, matched by shared clones. The sequence joins TRBV3-1 to TRBJ1-1; the D gene TCRdb calls, TRBD1, cannot be checked with no DNA. The encoded CDR3 is CASSPPGRVDTEAFF.